This entry concerns a single T cell receptor beta chain. The clone's antigen remains unknown. No much larger clone is present one base from it, and per-base qualities are unavailable. In the prospective study, participants were roughly 18 to 95 years old, resided in about two dozen geographic areas of the United States, and were enrolled through a virtual design. Cohort assignment in the prospective study relied on participant-reported clinical history from a screening survey and a study questionnaire. For ImmuneRACE Cohort 3, a participant was defined as recovered based on two consecutive negative NP/OP PCR tests, clearance by a healthcare professional, or resolution of symptoms. In the prospective study, whole blood, serum and a nasopharyngeal or oropharyngeal swab were collected from each participant by mobile phlebotomists. Over a roughly two-month period, participants in the prospective study had the option of providing additional blood draws and questionnaires. Before DNA extraction, blood samples from the prospective study were shipped at room temperature or frozen.

This specimen belongs to a study of blood T cell repertoires in COVID-19 (TCRdb year 2020). With respect to the entire study: Samples covering the acute and convalescent phases of COVID-19 were provided by collaborators in the United States, Italy and Spain. The material from the prospective study consisted of cDNA or gDNA derived from T cells, B-cell-depleted T cells, or PBMCs. The dataset comprised deeply sampled blood TCRbeta repertoires from subjects exposed to, actively infected with, or recovered from COVID-19. The repertoires were made available in a free public database intended to serve as a resource for research on the immune response to SARS-CoV-2. Samples were obtained from the ongoing ImmuneRACE study (first 160 participants) and from about 1,300 subjects provided by 6 global collaborators. A de-identified subject ID, COVID-19 status, age in years and sex were almost always included in the sample metadata. Where available, HLA class I and class II types were obtained from metadata supplied by the sample provider rather than from assay-based typing. The research as a whole found: Clinical and demographic metadata were provided uncurated, with the amount varying by source and participant.

The CDR1 and CDR2 encoded by the germline V gene (reference sequence) are SEHNR and FQNEAQ. The cysteine opens and the phenylalanine closes a CDR3 of 17 amino acids. The CDR3 DNA has 51 bases and is translated from base 1. V loses 4 bases, J loses 0 bases, and the germline ends lie 18 bases apart. TCRbeta CDR3 regions were amplified from genomic DNA using the immunoSEQ Assay, a bias-controlled multiplex PCR. Processing in the source paper ran as follows. The number of nucleated cells in each sample was estimated from the amplification of reference gene primers within the assay. To quantify the absolute abundance of each unique TCRbeta CDR3 rearrangement, sequence reads were collapsed and filtered. For each sample, productive Simpson clonality was calculated as the square root of Simpson's diversity index over productive rearrangements. The immuneACCESS repertoire file appears here via TCRdb, limited to in-frame rearrangements. These files lack a portion of the clones; in checked studies, under half of the deficit traces to unresolved V genes, and the cause of the others is not known. V, J and clone size are taken as reported in that table, and D and trimming were inferred from the DNA itself. In all, the sample holds about 290,000 clones, and about 89% of those were seen once. The ten most abundant clones make up about 1.8% of the sample.

The chain employs TRBV7-9 and TRBJ2-5; TRBD2 might be the D gene, on 6 matching bases. This clonotype was sampled from a woman aged 35 to 49 who had recovered from COVID-19. Sample: PBMCs or T cells enriched from blood (not recorded which). The CDR3 reads as follows: CASSSRLRGRYQETQYF. DNA sequence: TGTGCCAGCAGCTCGCGACTGCGGGGTCGATACCAAGAGACCCAGTACTTC.